The T cell receptor (beta chain) under discussion was sequenced for a study of T cells after somatic rescue of genetic block. In germline, CDR1 is SGHAT, CDR2 FQNNGV. Trimming took off 1 base at V and 0 bases at J, with 9 bases between the two ends. The CDR3 has 15 amino acids. TCRdb's copy holds only in-frame clones and misses some; the assay was immunoSEQ multiplex PCR. The sample includes around 67,000 clones, roughly 88% of them seen just once. The receptor was isolated from a man aged 25 to 40. J is TRBJ1-1 and V is TRBV11-2; D unclear. The sequenced sample was peripheral blood mononuclear cells (PBMCs). The CDR3 region has the DNA TGTGCCAGCAGCTTAGCTAGGGCAATGAACACTGAAGCTTTCTTT. Amino acid sequence: CASSLARAMNTEAFF. Full variable domain (outside the CDR3, taken from reference TRBV11-2 and TRBJ1-1): EAGVAQSPRYKIIEKRQSVAFWCNPISGHATLYWYQQILGQGPKLLIQFQNNGVVDDSQLPKDRFSAERLKGVDSTLKIQPAKLEDSAVYLCASSLARAMNTEAFFGQGTRLTVV.